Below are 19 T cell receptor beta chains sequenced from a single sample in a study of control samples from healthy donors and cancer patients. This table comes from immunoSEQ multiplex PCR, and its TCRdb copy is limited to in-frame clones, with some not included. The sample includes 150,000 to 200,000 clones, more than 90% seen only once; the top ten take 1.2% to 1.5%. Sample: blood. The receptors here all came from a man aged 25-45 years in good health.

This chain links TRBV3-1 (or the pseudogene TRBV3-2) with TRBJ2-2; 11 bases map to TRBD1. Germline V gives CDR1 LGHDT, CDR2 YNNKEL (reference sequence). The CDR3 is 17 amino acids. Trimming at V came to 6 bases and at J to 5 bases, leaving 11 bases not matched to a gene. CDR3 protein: CASRPSGTGGETGELFF. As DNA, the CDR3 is TGTGCCAGCAGGCCAAGTGGGACAGGGGGTGAGACCGGGGAGCTGTTTTTT.

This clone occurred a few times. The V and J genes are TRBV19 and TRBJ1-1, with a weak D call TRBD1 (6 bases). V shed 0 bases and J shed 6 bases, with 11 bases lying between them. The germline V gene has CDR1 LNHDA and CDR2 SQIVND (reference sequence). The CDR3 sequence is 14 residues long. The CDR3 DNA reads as TGTGCCAGTAGTATAGATCTCGGGGGCTCTGAAGCTTTCTTT. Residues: CASSIDLGGSEAFF.

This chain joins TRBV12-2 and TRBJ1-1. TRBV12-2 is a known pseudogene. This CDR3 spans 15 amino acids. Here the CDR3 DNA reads TGTGCAAGTCGTTCTTACTTCAGGGAGGGCACTGAAGCTTTCTTT. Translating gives CASRSYFREGTEAFF.

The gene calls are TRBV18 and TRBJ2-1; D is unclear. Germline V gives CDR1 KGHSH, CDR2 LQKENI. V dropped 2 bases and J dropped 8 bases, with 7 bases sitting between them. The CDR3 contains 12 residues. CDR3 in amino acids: CASSPGMDEQFF. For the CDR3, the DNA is TGTGCCAGCTCACCAGGCATGGATGAGCAGTTCTTC.

CDR3 bases: TGTGCCAGCAGCTCCGGGACAGGGGGCTTTGGGCAGTACTTC. Translation: CASSSGTGGFGQYF. The chain links TRBV11-2 to TRBJ2-7; 12 bases are shared with TRBD1. The CDR3 has 14 amino acids. Germline CDR1 reads SGHAT; CDR2 reads FQNNGV. V lost 4 bases and J lost 9; bases outside the gene matches: 7.

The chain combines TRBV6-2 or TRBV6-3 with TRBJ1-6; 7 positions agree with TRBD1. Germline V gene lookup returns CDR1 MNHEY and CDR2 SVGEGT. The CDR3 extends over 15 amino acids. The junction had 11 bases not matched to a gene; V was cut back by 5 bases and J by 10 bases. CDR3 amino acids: CASSDRDPPRSPLHF. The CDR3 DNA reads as TGTGCCAGCAGTGACAGGGATCCCCCGAGGTCACCCCTCCACTTT.

The CDR3 protein is CASSPGQGNTDTQYF. The DNA of the CDR3 is TGTGCCAGCTCACCCGGGCAGGGGAACACAGATACGCAGTATTTT. V usage is TRBV18 and J usage is TRBJ2-3, with a tentative D call TRBD1 (6 bases). V was clipped by 3 bases and J by 2 bases, with 12 bases between them. The CDR3 contains 15 residues. Germline V CDR1 and CDR2: KGHSH, LQKENI.

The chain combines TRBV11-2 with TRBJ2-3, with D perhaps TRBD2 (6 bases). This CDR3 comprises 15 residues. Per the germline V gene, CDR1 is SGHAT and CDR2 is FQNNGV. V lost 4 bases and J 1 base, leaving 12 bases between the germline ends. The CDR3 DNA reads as TGTGCCAGCAGCTACGGGAGCCCGGGCACAGATACGCAGTATTTT. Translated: CASSYGSPGTDTQYF.

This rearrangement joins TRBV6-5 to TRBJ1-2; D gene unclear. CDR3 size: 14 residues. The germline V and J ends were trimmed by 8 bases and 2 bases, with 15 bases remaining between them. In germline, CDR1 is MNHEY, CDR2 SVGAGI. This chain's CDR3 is CASGIKTANYGYTF. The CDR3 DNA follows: TGTGCCAGCGGTATTAAAACAGCGAACTATGGCTACACCTTC.

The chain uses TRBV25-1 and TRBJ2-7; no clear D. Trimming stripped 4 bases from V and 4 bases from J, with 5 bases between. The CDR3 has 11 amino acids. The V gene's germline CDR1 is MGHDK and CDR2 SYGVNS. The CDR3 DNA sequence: TGTGCCAGCAGTGCCAAGTACGAGCAGTACTTC. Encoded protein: CASSAKYEQYF.

The CDR3 bases are TGTGCCAGCAGCCCTACGGGGGCTTATCAGCCCCAGCATTTT. It is translated as CASSPTGAYQPQHF. This chain joins TRBV25-1 and TRBJ1-5; D possibly corresponds to TRBD1 (6 bases). Trimming cost V 6 bases and J 5 bases, with 14 bases left between them. Germline CDR1 MGHDK, CDR2 SYGVNS. CDR3 length: 14 residues.

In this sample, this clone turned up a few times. CDR3 nucleotides: TGTGCCAGCAGCAGTAGAGTAAAGCAAGAGACCCAGTACTTC. Its translation: CASSSRVKQETQYF. The chain employs TRBV11-3 and TRBJ2-5; D is ambiguous. The ends were cut back, 5 bases at V and 2 bases at J, with 12 bases in the middle. Germline lookup yields CDR1 SGHNT and CDR2 YENEEA. The CDR3 length is 14 residues.

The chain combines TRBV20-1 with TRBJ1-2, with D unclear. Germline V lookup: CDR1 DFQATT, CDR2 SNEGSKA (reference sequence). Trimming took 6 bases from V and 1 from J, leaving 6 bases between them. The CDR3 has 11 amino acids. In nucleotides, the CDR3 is TGCAGTGCGGTATTTAACTATGGCTACACCTTC. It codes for CSAVFNYGYTF.

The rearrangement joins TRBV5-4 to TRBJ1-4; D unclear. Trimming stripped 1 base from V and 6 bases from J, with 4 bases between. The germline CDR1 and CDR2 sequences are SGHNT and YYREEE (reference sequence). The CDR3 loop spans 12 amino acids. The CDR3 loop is CASSLLDEKLFF. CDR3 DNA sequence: TGTGCCAGCAGCTTGCTCGATGAAAAACTGTTTTTT.

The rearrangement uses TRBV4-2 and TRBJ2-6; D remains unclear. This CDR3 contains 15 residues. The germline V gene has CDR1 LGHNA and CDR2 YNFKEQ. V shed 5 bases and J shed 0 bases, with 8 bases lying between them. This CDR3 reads CASSYQNSGANVLTF. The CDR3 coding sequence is TGTGCCAGCAGCTATCAGAACTCTGGGGCCAACGTCCTGACTTTC.

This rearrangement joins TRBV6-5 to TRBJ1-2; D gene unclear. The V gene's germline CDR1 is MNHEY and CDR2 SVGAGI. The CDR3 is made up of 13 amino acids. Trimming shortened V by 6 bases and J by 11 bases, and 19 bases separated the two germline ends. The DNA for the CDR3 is TGTGCCAGCAGACCCGTCCTGGGTGGAGAGTACACCTTC. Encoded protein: CASRPVLGGEYTF.

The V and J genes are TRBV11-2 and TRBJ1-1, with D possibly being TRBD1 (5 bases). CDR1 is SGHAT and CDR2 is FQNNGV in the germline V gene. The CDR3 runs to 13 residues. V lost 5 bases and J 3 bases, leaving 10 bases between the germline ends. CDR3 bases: TGTGCCAGCAGCCCTCGGGGGGACACTGAAGCTTTCTTT. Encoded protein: CASSPRGDTEAFF.

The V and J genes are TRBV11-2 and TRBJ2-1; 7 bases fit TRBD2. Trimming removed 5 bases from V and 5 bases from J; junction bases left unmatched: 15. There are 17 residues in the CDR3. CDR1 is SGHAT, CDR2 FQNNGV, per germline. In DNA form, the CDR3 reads TGTGCCAGCAGCCAAGTTAGGTGGGGAGGGGTTGACAATGAGCAGTTCTTC. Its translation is CASSQVRWGGVDNEQFF.

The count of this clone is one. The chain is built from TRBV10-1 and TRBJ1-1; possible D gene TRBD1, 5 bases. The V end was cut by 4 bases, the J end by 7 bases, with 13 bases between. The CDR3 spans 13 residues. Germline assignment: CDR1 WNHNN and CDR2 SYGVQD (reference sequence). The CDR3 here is CASSGLGTGEAFF. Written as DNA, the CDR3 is TGCGCCAGCAGTGGGCTGGGGACGGGTGAAGCTTTCTTT.